This entry features one T cell receptor beta chain sequence. These data originate in a study of blood T cell repertoires in COVID-19. Overall study: Some COVID-19 samples were acute and others convalescent; all came from the United States, Italy and Spain. PBMCs, B-cell-depleted T cells, or T cells were the source of the cDNA or gDNA that made up the material.

The V segment lost 2 bases and the J segment 3 bases; nucleotides outside the gene matches: 2. CDR1 is SGHRS, CDR2 YFSETQ, per germline. This CDR3 is built from 13 residues. Authors' data handling: Researchers report that nucleated cell counts were estimated from reference gene primer amplification. TCRdb's table, derived via immunoSEQ multiplex PCR, lists solely in-frame clones and lacks some. The V and J calls and the clone size are those of that table, but D and trimming were determined from the DNA. The sample lists about 120,000 clones; roughly nine tenths were seen once. V is TRBV5-1 and J is TRBJ2-7; 7 bases fit TRBD1. The receptor's source is a man aged 65 to 85 who had recovered from COVID-19. Sample: peripheral blood. The CDR3 is CASSFTGDYEQYF. The CDR3 bases are TGCGCCAGCAGCTTCACAGGGGACTACGAGCAGTACTTC. The entire variable domain, with the rest obtained from reference TRBV5-1 and TRBJ2-7, is as follows: KAGVTQTPRYLIKTRGQQVTLSCSPISGHRSVSWYQQTPGQGLQFLFEYFSETQRNKGNFPGRFSGRQFSNSRSEMNVSTLELGDSALYLCASSFTGDYEQYFGPGTRLTVT.